This paragraph covers one T cell receptor (beta chain) sequence. This clone was detected once. It has no known antigen specificity. Base qualities are not recorded, but no much larger clone differs from it by a single base. The data belong to a study of Ad26.COV2.S vaccination and SARS-CoV-2 variants (dated by TCRdb to the early 2020s). Context from the whole study: Donors in the vaccine arm were drawn from COV1001, a phase I-IIa trial of Ad26.COV2.S in healthy adults that was multicentre, randomized, double-blind and placebo-controlled. Blinding of investigators to trial group allocation was maintained during experiments and outcome assessment. Trial participants were randomized into five groups of five: low-dose or high-dose Ad26.COV2.S given once or twice, or placebo on both occasions. Ad26.COV2.S was administered intramuscularly at 5 x 10^10 or 1 x 10^11 viral particles, either as a single shot or as two shots given 56 days apart. TCRbeta repertoire sequencing was used to assess the specificity and breadth of SARS-CoV-2-reactive T cell receptors after Ad26.COV2.S vaccination. The TCR-sequenced set comprised around 32 samples: around 20 Ad26.COV2.S vaccine recipients, 5 placebo recipients and 8 SARS-CoV-2 convalescent individuals. Paper-wide results and their limitations: Compared with placebo recipients, Ad26.COV2.S recipients showed higher spike-specific TCR breadth (P = 0.0014). The authors noted that the TCR breadth and depth analyses may have underestimated total T cell responses. Vaccine and placebo recipients had comparable non-spike TCR breadth, which fits with the vaccine containing only spike. After vaccination, substantial breadth of spike-specific CD8+ and CD4+ T cell responses was reported. The study was not powered for comparison of responses between vaccine doses or regimens.

Reading the label with the study, this specimen's treatment or condition is: approximately 18 received Ad26.COV2.S at low or high dose, single or two shots; 5 received placebo; per-sample allocation not given. For vaccine and placebo recipients, repertoires were sequenced using samples collected on day 63 after the first injection. Between 29 July and 7 August 2020, Cohort 1b enrolled around 25 adults aged 18-55 years at one site in Boston, USA. As a vaccine, Ad26.COV2.S was a replication-incompetent adenovirus type 26 vector that expressed a prefusion-stabilized SARS-CoV-2 spike protein derived from the original Wuhan strain. CDR1 and CDR2 were assigned from the germline V gene as ENHRY and SYGVKD. Spanning cysteine to phenylalanine, the CDR3 consists of 15 amino acids. The DNA shown is the 45-base CDR3, in frame from base 1. Germline trimming: 5 bases from V, 3 bases from J; junction bases outside gene matches: 7.

TCRbeta CDR3 regions were sequenced with the immunoSEQ Assay. After extraction, genomic DNA underwent amplification by bias-controlled multiplex PCR, followed by high-throughput sequencing. Concerning the study's data processing: To quantify the absolute abundance of each unique TCRbeta CDR3 region, sequences were collapsed and filtered. T cell fraction was estimated by normalizing TCRbeta template counts to usable DNA, with usable DNA measured through amplification of reference genes found in all nucleated cells. Repertoire TCRs were annotated as SARS-CoV-2-specific by exact matching of V gene, CDR3 amino acid sequence and J gene to a known reactive TCR set. The reference SARS-CoV-2 TCR set was obtained from MIRA and was filtered for enrichment in COVID-19-positive ImmuneCODE repertoires, whereby public or cross-reactive TCRs were removed. Based on the MIRA antigens, annotated TCRs were further analysed at the level of specific ORF or position within ORF. Breadth was defined as annotated unique rearrangements over total unique productive rearrangements; depth was the summed frequency of those rearrangements. Group comparisons of TCR breadth used two-sided Wilcoxon rank-sum tests. TCRdb took over this immuneACCESS table, retaining in-frame rearrangements with V and J assigned. Such tables are incomplete; in checked studies, under half of the missing clones stem from an unresolved V gene, and the remainder is unexplained. That table furnishes V, J and clone size, whereas the DNA furnished D and trimming. This sample lists about 480,000 clones; approximately 90% were detected once. Clones ranked in the top ten supply more than 10% of the sample.

The rearrangement joined TRBV10-3 to TRBJ1-3, with TRBD1 matching 7 junction bases. The receptor comes from a person aged 18 to 65 who received the Ad26.COV2.S COVID-19 vaccine or a placebo. Sequencing was performed on peripheral blood, taken in a trial of Ad26.COV2.S vaccine versus placebo. CDR3 sequence: CAISKGRGFGNTIYF. Here is the DNA: TGTGCCATCAGTAAAGGCAGGGGGTTTGGAAACACCATATATTTT.